What follows are 5 T cell receptor beta chains derived from one specimen sequenced in a study of blood T cell repertoires in COVID-19. Produced via immunoSEQ multiplex PCR; TCRdb's table is partial and in-frame only. The data show about 150,000 clones, about 88% seen once. Sequenced: peripheral blood. The receptors were gathered from a woman aged 65 to 85 with acute or convalescent COVID-19.

This clone turned up a few times. The rearrangement uses TRBV2 and TRBJ2-7; D possibly corresponds to TRBD1 (6 bases). V was cut by 7 bases and J by 3 bases, with 13 bases left in between. Germline V gene data show CDR1 as SNHLY and CDR2 as FYNNEI. This CDR3 spans 13 amino acids. For the CDR3, the DNA is TGTGCCAGCATTGCGAGGACAGTCTACGAGCAGTACGTC. Its translation: CASIARTVYEQYV.

About this clone itself: This sample also contains other DNA sequences that code for the same CDR3. V and J are TRBV2 and TRBJ1-5; 7 bases fit TRBD1. CDR3 length: 14 residues. The J segment lost 4 bases and the V segment lost 4 bases, leaving 4 bases of the junction unmatched. Looked up from germline, CDR1 is SNHLY and CDR2 is FYNNEI. The CDR3 reads CASSGRQGNQPQHF. The CDR3 nucleotides are TGTGCCAGCAGTGGTCGACAGGGTAATCAGCCCCAGCATTTT.

This chain connects TRBV5-1 to TRBJ2-3, with TRBD2 matching over 9 bases. Looked up from germline, CDR1 is SGHRS and CDR2 is YFSETQ. CDR3 length: 14 residues. The V gene end was trimmed by 4 bases and the J gene end by 4 bases; junction bases not matched to a gene: 4. CDR3 in amino acids: CASSPAGGADTQYF. The DNA of the CDR3 is TGCGCCAGCAGCCCCGCGGGGGGGGCAGATACGCAGTATTTT. Combining the CDR3 with reference TRBV5-1 and TRBJ2-3 gives the whole variable domain KAGVTQTPRYLIKTRGQQVTLSCSPISGHRSVSWYQQTPGQGLQFLFEYFSETQRNKGNFPGRFSGRQFSNSRSEMNVSTLELGDSALYLCASSPAGGADTQYFGPGTRLTVL.

The chain employs TRBV3-1 (or the pseudogene TRBV3-2) and TRBJ1-4; no reliable D call. The CDR3 is 14 amino acids. Germline values: CDR1 LGHDT, CDR2 YNNKEL (reference sequence). V gave up 3 bases and J gave up 0 bases, with 5 bases separating them. In DNA, the CDR3 is TGTGCCAGCAGCCACAGGCCAACTAATGAAAAACTGTTTTTT. As protein: CASSHRPTNEKLFF.

The chain is built from TRBV7-9 and TRBJ1-5; perhaps TRBD1 as D (5 bases). Germline lookup yields CDR1 SEHNR and CDR2 FQNEAQ (reference sequence). Trimming took off 4 bases at V and 3 bases at J, with 13 bases between the two ends. The CDR3 contains 15 residues. The CDR3 loop reads CASSSLGGVNQPQHF. CDR3 DNA: TGTGCCAGCAGCTCCCTCGGGGGAGTCAATCAGCCCCAGCATTTT.